The 30 T cell receptor beta chains reported below all come from one sample, sequenced in a study of a mutant IDH1 vaccine in newly diagnosed glioma. Sequencing was performed with immunoSEQ multiplex PCR; in TCRdb, only in-frame clones are kept and a portion is missing. The table lists 15,000 to 20,000 clones, around four fifths of them singletons. The time point is: baseline, week 1 (first vaccination visit). Noted treatment: pre-vaccination baseline after standard-of-care therapy. The source was PBMCs, collected from a glioma patient treated with radiotherapy, temozolomide or both. The receptors come from a man aged 35 to 55 with glioma.

The chain carries TRBV5-1 and TRBJ1-4; D gene ambiguous. Between the trimmed V and J ends, which lost 0 bases and 8 bases, there was a span of 8 bases. This CDR3 is built from 13 residues. Germline CDR1 and CDR2: SGHRS and YFSETQ. The CDR3 region is CASSLEPGEKLFF. Here the CDR3 DNA reads TGCGCCAGCAGCTTGGAACCTGGAGAAAAACTGTTTTTT.

The rearrangement links TRBV11-2 to TRBJ2-1, with a possible D match to TRBD2 (6 bases). Germline V gene lookup returns CDR1 SGHAT and CDR2 FQNNGV. The CDR3 covers 16 residues. The V end was cut by 6 bases, the J end by 2 bases, with 17 bases between. CDR3 loop: CASRTISGGAYNEQFF. CDR3 in DNA: TGTGCCAGCAGAACTATTAGCGGTGGCGCCTACAATGAGCAGTTCTTC.

This clone was recorded once. This chain links TRBV6-5 with TRBJ1-1; tentative D call: TRBD1 (5 bases). Germline loops: CDR1 MNHEY, CDR2 SVGAGI. Trimming took 3 bases from V and 5 from J, leaving 7 bases between them. This CDR3 is built from 12 residues. The CDR3 protein is CASSYGGTEAFF. The CDR3, as DNA: TGTGCCAGCAGTTATGGGGGAACTGAAGCTTTCTTT.

The chain uses TRBV28 and TRBJ2-5, with 9 bases aligning to TRBD1. V gave up 4 bases and J gave up 4 bases; unmatched junction bases: 4. CDR3 length equals 14 residues. The germline V gene encodes CDR1 MDHEN and CDR2 SYDVKM. CDR3 DNA: TGTGCCAGCAGTTCACCGGGACAGGGAGAGACCCAGTACTTC. Translating it yields CASSSPGQGETQYF.

This clone has a single count. The gene calls are TRBV18 and TRBJ2-7; D call uncertain. The CDR3 loop spans 12 amino acids. Germline-derived CDR1 and CDR2 are KGHSH and LQKENI. V was shortened by 4 bases and J by 1 base, with 5 bases between the two germline ends. As DNA, the CDR3 is TGTGCCAGCTCACGGCATTCCTACGAGCAGTACGTC. This codes for CASSRHSYEQYV.

The J gene is TRBJ2-6, the V gene TRBV30, with TRBD1 matching 9 bases. This CDR3 comprises 13 residues. The trim removed 8 bases at V and 5 bases at J, leaving 4 bases unmatched. Germline V gene sequence: CDR1 GTSNPN, CDR2 SVGIG (reference sequence). In DNA form, the CDR3 reads TGTGCCGGACAGGGGACGTGGGCCAACGTCCTGACTTTC. It translates to CAGQGTWANVLTF. The whole variable domain, filled in from reference TRBV30 and TRBJ2-6, reads SQTIHQWPATLVQPVGSPLSLECTVEGTSNPNLYWYRQAAGRGLQLLFYSVGIGQISSEVPQNLSASRPQDRQFILSSKKLLLSDSGFYLCAGQGTWANVLTFGAGSRLTVL.

The J gene is TRBJ1-6, the V gene TRBV7-2; the D is unclear. Germline-derived CDR1 and CDR2 are SGHTA and FQGNSA. V was shortened by 4 bases and J by 7 bases, with 11 bases between the two germline ends. This CDR3 region has 14 residues. In nucleotides, the CDR3 is TGTGCCAGCAGCTCCTGGACTGAAAATTCACCCCTCCACTTT. It is translated as CASSSWTENSPLHF.

This chain links TRBV19 with TRBJ1-5; 8 nucleotides match TRBD1. Germline V gene data show CDR1 as LNHDA and CDR2 as SQIVND (reference sequence). V gave up 7 bases and J gave up 4 bases; unmatched junction bases: 3. This CDR3 region has 13 residues. CDR3 DNA: TGTGCCAGTAAGCGGGACAGGAATCAGCCCCAGCATTTT. Translation: CASKRDRNQPQHF.

This chain uses TRBV9 with TRBJ2-1, with TRBD2 matching 9 bases. The CDR3 consists of 15 residues. Germline V gene sequence: CDR1 SGDLS, CDR2 YYNGEE. J gave up 6 bases and V 0 bases, and 4 bases lay outside the gene matches. The CDR3 here is CASSVEAGGFNEQFF. The CDR3 DNA reads TGTGCCAGCAGCGTAGAGGCGGGAGGGTTCAATGAGCAGTTCTTC.

The rearrangement links TRBV10-2 to TRBJ2-1, with a possible D match to TRBD2 (6 bases). The CDR3 loop spans 16 amino acids. Germline V gives CDR1 WSHSY, CDR2 SAAADI. Trimming stripped 1 base from V and 7 bases from J, with 17 bases between. CDR3 amino acids: CASSEYGGGALNEQFF. CDR3 nucleotide sequence: TGCGCCAGCAGTGAGTATGGGGGAGGTGCCCTGAATGAGCAGTTCTTC.

This chain joins TRBV5-5 and TRBJ2-1; 11 nucleotides line up with TRBD2. V was clipped by 5 bases and J by 2 bases; unmatched bases: 3. CDR3 length equals 15 residues. The germline V gene has CDR1 SGHKS and CDR2 YYEKEE (reference sequence). CDR3 sequence: CASRPTSGAYNEQFF. The CDR3, as DNA: TGTGCCAGCAGGCCGACTAGCGGGGCCTACAATGAGCAGTTCTTC.

The rearrangement links TRBV19 to TRBJ2-3, with TRBD2 matching over 10 bases. The V gene end was trimmed by 4 bases and the J gene end by 5 bases; junction bases not matched to a gene: 9. Germline V gene lookup returns CDR1 LNHDA and CDR2 SQIVND (reference sequence). This CDR3 is built from 16 residues. The CDR3 is CASSNRLAGGIDTQYF. CDR3 DNA: TGTGCCAGTAGTAACAGGTTAGCGGGAGGTATAGATACGCAGTATTTT.

The chain carries TRBV5-3 and TRBJ2-1; 9 nucleotides agree with TRBD2. TRBV5-3 is given ORF status, its function remaining uncertain. The CDR3 runs to 17 residues. Trimming removed 3 bases from V and 0 bases from J; junction bases left unmatched: 7. The chain's CDR3 is CARSSTLSGSSYNEQFF. In nucleotides, the CDR3 is TGTGCCAGAAGCTCCACACTTAGCGGGAGCTCCTACAATGAGCAGTTCTTC.

This clone was recorded only once. This chain uses TRBV10-3 with TRBJ2-7; TRBD1 matches at 12 bases. The length of the CDR3 is 15 residues. CDR1 and CDR2 (germline): ENHRY, SYGVKD. Trimming took 5 bases from V and 7 from J; bases not matched to a gene: 9. The DNA of the CDR3 is TGTGCCATCAGTAATCCGGGACAGGGGGCAAGGGAGCAGTACTTC. Protein product: CAISNPGQGAREQYF.

The rearrangement uses TRBV4-1 and TRBJ2-2; D unclear. CDR1 is MGHRA and CDR2 is YSYEKL in the germline V gene. The CDR3 runs 13 residues. V was trimmed by 6 bases and J by 2 bases, leaving 7 bases between them. The chain's CDR3 is CASSPENTGELFF. DNA of the CDR3: TGCGCCAGCAGTCCCGAAAACACCGGGGAGCTGTTTTTT.

This clone appeared once. The chain employs TRBV23-1 and TRBJ2-5, with TRBD2 matching 7 bases. The J call may be mistaken, given a closer DNA end match to TRBJ2-7. Being an ORF, TRBV23-1 has a function that is uncertain. The CDR3 loop spans 13 amino acids. CDR3 loop: CASSQGRVYEQYF. The CDR3 nucleotides are TGCGCCAGCAGTCAAGGGAGGGTCTACGAGCAGTACTTC.

The J gene is TRBJ2-3, the V gene TRBV6-6; 7 nucleotides line up with TRBD1. This CDR3 region has 15 residues. V was pared by 2 bases and J by 1 base, with 3 bases of the junction left unmatched. Germline-derived CDR1 and CDR2 are MNHNY and SVGAGI (reference sequence). The CDR3 DNA follows: TGTGCCAGCAGTTACAAGGGGGCGGGCACAGATACGCAGTATTTT. It translates to CASSYKGAGTDTQYF.

The chain uses TRBV6-6 and TRBJ2-7; the match to TRBD2 covers 8 bases. After removal of 7 bases from V and 1 base from J, the junction contained 12 bases not matched to a gene. The CDR3 consists of 16 residues. CDR1 and CDR2 (germline): MNHNY, SVGAGI (reference sequence). CDR3 region: CASKTSARPPSYEQYV. The CDR3 region has the DNA TGTGCCAGCAAGACTAGCGCCCGGCCCCCTTCCTACGAGCAGTACGTC.

Here the CDR3 reads CASSQTTSGRGSYNEQFF. The CDR3 bases are TGTGCCAGCAGCCAAACTACTAGCGGGAGGGGGTCCTACAATGAGCAGTTCTTC. This chain connects TRBV4-2 to TRBJ2-1; 13 bases line up with TRBD2. Germline V gene lookup returns CDR1 LGHNA and CDR2 YNFKEQ. The V and J ends lost 2 bases and 1 base, in that order; junction bases with no gene match: 5. The CDR3 runs to 18 residues.

The gene calls are TRBV4-3 and TRBJ2-1; unclear D gene. Per the germline V gene, CDR1 is LGHNA and CDR2 is YSLEER. V dropped 0 bases and J dropped 2 bases, with 8 bases sitting between them. The CDR3 has 15 amino acids. The DNA for the CDR3 is TGCGCCAGCAGCCAAGAACTGGGTCCCTACAATGAGCAGTTCTTC. Translating gives CASSQELGPYNEQFF.

The J gene is TRBJ2-1, the V gene TRBV11-2, with 8 bases aligning to TRBD1. V lost 5 bases to trimming and J lost 7 bases; unmatched junction nucleotides: 4. The germline V gene encodes CDR1 SGHAT and CDR2 FQNNGV. The CDR3 sequence is 13 residues long. In DNA, the CDR3 is TGTGCCAGCAGCGGGACAGGAAGGAATGAGCAGTTCTTC. The encoded protein is CASSGTGRNEQFF.

CDR3 sequence reads: CASNSGLARYNEQFF. The CDR3 nucleotides read TGTGCCAGCAACTCGGGACTAGCGAGGTACAATGAGCAGTTCTTC. The chain combines TRBV7-2 with TRBJ2-1; the match to TRBD2 covers 10 bases. Germline trimming cut 7 bases from V and 4 bases from J; bases unmatched to any gene: 7. The germline V gene encodes CDR1 SGHTA and CDR2 FQGNSA. This CDR3 comprises 15 residues. The variable domain in full, with the rest retrieved from reference TRBV7-2 and TRBJ2-1, is GAGVSQSPSNKVTEKGKDVELRCDPISGHTALYWYRQSLGQGLEFLIYFQGNSAPDKSGLPSDRFSAERTGGSVSTLTIQRTQQEDSAVYLCASNSGLARYNEQFFGPGTRLTVL.

CDR3 DNA sequence: TGTGCCAGCAGTCCCTATCTCAGCGGGGGCTACAATGAGCAGTTCTTC. Translation: CASSPYLSGGYNEQFF. This chain connects TRBV25-1 to TRBJ2-1; 8 bases line up with TRBD2. The CDR3 has 16 residues. Per germline, CDR1 MGHDK and CDR2 SYGVNS. Trimming took 5 bases from V and 3 from J; bases not matched to a gene: 9.

V and J are TRBV11-2 and TRBJ1-1; D remains unclear. CDR1 and CDR2 (germline): SGHAT, FQNNGV. V was cut by 5 bases and J by 8 bases, with 9 bases left in between. The CDR3 covers 11 residues. The CDR3 loop reads CASSPPAEAFF. CDR3 nucleotide sequence: TGTGCCAGCAGCCCCCCCGCCGAAGCTTTCTTT.

This clone has only a few counts. The V gene is TRBV14, the J gene TRBJ1-1; 7 bases match TRBD1. J gave up 4 bases and V 2 bases, and 7 bases lay outside the gene matches. The CDR3 has 15 amino acids. CDR1 is SGHDN and CDR2 is FVKESK in the germline V gene. The CDR3 DNA is TGTGCCAGCAGCCAATTGAGGAAGGGGGCCACTGAAGCTTTCTTT. Translated: CASSQLRKGATEAFF.

With respect to this clone: Other DNA sequences in this sample translate to the same CDR3. The CDR3 sequence is CASSLGQGNYGYTF. CDR3 nucleotides: TGTGCCAGCAGCTTAGGACAGGGTAACTATGGCTACACCTTC. V gene TRBV7-2 combines with J gene TRBJ1-2, with 7 nucleotides matching TRBD1. V lost 1 base and J lost 1; bases outside the gene matches: 0. The CDR3 consists of 14 residues. Per germline, CDR1 SGHTA and CDR2 FQGNSA. The full variable domain, with the rest looked up from reference TRBV7-2 and TRBJ1-2, is GAGVSQSPSNKVTEKGKDVELRCDPISGHTALYWYRQSLGQGLEFLIYFQGNSAPDKSGLPSDRFSAERTGGSVSTLTIQRTQQEDSAVYLCASSLGQGNYGYTFGSGTRLTVV.

The chain employs TRBV11-2 and TRBJ1-1, with a tentative D call TRBD1 (6 bases). CDR1 is SGHAT and CDR2 is FQNNGV in the germline V gene. The CDR3 sequence is 14 residues long. Trimming shortened V by 4 bases and J by 0 bases, and 9 bases separated the two germline ends. CDR3 protein: CASSYTGMNTEAFF. CDR3 coding DNA: TGTGCCAGCAGCTATACAGGGATGAACACTGAAGCTTTCTTT.

This chain connects TRBV2 to TRBJ2-6; D not resolved. This CDR3 contains 13 residues. V shed 6 bases and J shed 0 bases, with 3 bases lying between them. From germline, CDR1 is SNHLY and CDR2 FYNNEI. The CDR3: CASSLSGANVLTF. The DNA of the CDR3 is TGTGCCAGCAGCCTCTCTGGGGCCAACGTCCTGACTTTC. Based on the CDR3 plus reference TRBV2 and TRBJ2-6, the full variable domain is EPEVTQTPSHQVTQMGQEVILRCVPISNHLYFYWYRQILGQKVEFLVSFYNNEISEKSEIFDDQFSVERPDGSNFTLKIRSTKLEDSAMYFCASSLSGANVLTFGAGSRLTVL.

This clone was recorded only once. J is TRBJ2-5 and V is TRBV2; 13 bases map to TRBD2. CDR3 length equals 17 residues. Germline V gene data show CDR1 as SNHLY and CDR2 as FYNNEI. V shed 6 bases and J 0 bases; nucleotides not matched to a gene: 7. This CDR3 is CASRGLAGDWDQETQYF. CDR3 sequence (DNA): TGTGCCAGCAGAGGACTAGCGGGAGATTGGGACCAAGAGACCCAGTACTTC.

The chain employs TRBV2 and TRBJ2-7, with 8 bases lining up with TRBD2. J was trimmed by 2 bases and V by 1 base; bases with no gene match: 7. CDR1 is SNHLY, CDR2 FYNNEI, per germline. The CDR3 runs 16 residues. The CDR3 nucleotides are TGTGCCAGCAGTGAAGGGCTAGCGGGTGCTACCTACGAGCAGTACTTC. Its protein product is CASSEGLAGATYEQYF.